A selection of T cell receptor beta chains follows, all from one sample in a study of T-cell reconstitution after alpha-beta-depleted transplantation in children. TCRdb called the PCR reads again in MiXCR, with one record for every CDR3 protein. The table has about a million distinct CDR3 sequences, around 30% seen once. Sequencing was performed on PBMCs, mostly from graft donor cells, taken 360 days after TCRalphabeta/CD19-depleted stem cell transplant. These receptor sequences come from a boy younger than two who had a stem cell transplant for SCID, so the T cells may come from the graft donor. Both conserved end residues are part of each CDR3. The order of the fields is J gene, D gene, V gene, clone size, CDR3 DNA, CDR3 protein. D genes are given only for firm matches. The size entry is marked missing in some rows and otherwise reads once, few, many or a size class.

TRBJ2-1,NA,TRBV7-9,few,TGTGCCAGCATAGGTCCCCGCTGGATCGGGCAGTTCTTC,CASIGPRWIGQFF
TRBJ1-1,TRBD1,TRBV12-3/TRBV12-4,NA,TGTGCCAGCAGCCCCCTGGTCGGGACAGGGGTATCGGACACTGAAGCTTTCTTT,CASSPLVGTGVSDTEAFF
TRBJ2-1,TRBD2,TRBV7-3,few,TGTGCCAGCAGCCCGTCTACTAGCGGGGCCTACAATGAGCAGTTCTTC,CASSPSTSGAYNEQFF
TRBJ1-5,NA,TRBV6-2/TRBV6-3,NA,TGTGCCAGCAGTTACCCCAGGGGAGGCAATCAGCCCCAGCATTTT,CASSYPRGGNQPQHF
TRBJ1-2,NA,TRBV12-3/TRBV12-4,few,TGTGCCAGCAGTTTAGAGGGCTACTATGGCTACACCTTC,CASSLEGYYGYTF
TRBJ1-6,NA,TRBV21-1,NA,TGTGCCAGCAGCAAAGTTTGCCAGGGTGACCTCTACTACTGGAAGAATTCACCCCTCCACTTT,CASSKVCQGDLYYWKNSPLHF
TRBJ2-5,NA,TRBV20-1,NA,TGCAGTGCCCTACTAGCTCAAGAGACCCAGTACTTC,CSALLAQETQYF
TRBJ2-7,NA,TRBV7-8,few,TGTGCCAGCAGCTTAGCGGTGGTGCAGGGAGACGAGCAGTACTTC,CASSLAVVQGDEQYF
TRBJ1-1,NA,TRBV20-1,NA,TGCAGTGCTAGAGTAATAGGAGGCACTGAAGCTTTCTTT,CSARVIGGTEAFF
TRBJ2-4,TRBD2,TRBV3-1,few,TGTGCCAGCAGCCAAGGCGGACTAGCAAGCATTCAGTACTTC,CASSQGGLASIQYF
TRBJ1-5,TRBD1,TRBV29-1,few,TGCAGCGTCCTACAGGGGCCGAATGGGCCCCAGCATTTT,CSVLQGPNGPQHF
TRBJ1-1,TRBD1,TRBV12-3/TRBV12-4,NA,TGTGCCAGCAGACCGGGACAGGGGCTCACTGAAGCTTTCTTT,CASRPGQGLTEAFF
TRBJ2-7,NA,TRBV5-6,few,TGTGCCAGCAGCTTGATTTCCCTGGGACTTATATCCTACGAGCAGTACTTC,CASSLISLGLISYEQYF
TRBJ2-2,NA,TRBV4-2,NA,TGTGCCAGCAGCCAAGAAGGACGGGTCGGGGAGCTGTTTTTT,CASSQEGRVGELFF
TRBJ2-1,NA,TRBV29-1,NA,TGCAGCGGTCCACTGCGCTCCTACAATGAGCAGTTCTTC,CSGPLRSYNEQFF
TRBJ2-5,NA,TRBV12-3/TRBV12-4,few,TGTGCCAGCAGCACCCCCCCGGGGGCCGGGCTGGAGACCCAGTACTTC,CASSTPPGAGLETQYF
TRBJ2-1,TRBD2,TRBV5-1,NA,TGCGCCAGCAGCTTCCCCCTGGGTAGCGGGGGGCAGAATGAGCAGTTCTTC,CASSFPLGSGGQNEQFF
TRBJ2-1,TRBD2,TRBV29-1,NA,TGCAGCGTTGCGGGGACTAGCGAAAGATACAATGACCAGTTCTTC,CSVAGTSERYNDQFF
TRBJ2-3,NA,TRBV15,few,TGTGCCACCAGCAGAGATCACGGACGGTATAGCACAGATACGCAGTATTTT,CATSRDHGRYSTDTQYF
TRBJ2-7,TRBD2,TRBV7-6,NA,TGTGCCAGCAGCTTAGCGGAGCGGGGGGCCTCGGCTAACGAGCAGTACTTC,CASSLAERGASANEQYF
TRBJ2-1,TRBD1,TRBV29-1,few,TGCAGCGTTGAAGCGGGACAGGTCACCTACAATGAGCAGTTCTTC,CSVEAGQVTYNEQFF
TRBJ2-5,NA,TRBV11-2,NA,TGTGCCAGCAGCTTAGAGAAAGGGACGGGACAAGAGACCCAGTACTTC,CASSLEKGTGQETQYF
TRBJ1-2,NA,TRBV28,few,TGTGCCAGCAGTTTGGCGGGGCACTATGGCTACACCTTC,CASSLAGHYGYTF
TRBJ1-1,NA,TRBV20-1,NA,TGCAGTGCTAGGGCCCCCGGGGGTCTGACTGAAGCTTTCTTT,CSARAPGGLTEAFF
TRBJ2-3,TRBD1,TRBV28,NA,TGTGCCAGCAGTTTCCGACAGGGGTTAACAGATACGCAGTATTTT,CASSFRQGLTDTQYF
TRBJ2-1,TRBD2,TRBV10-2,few,TGCGCCAGCACGGGGGCGCCCCGGGACGGGGGACTAGCGGTGTCCTACAATGAGCAGTTCTTC,CASTGAPRDGGLAVSYNEQFF
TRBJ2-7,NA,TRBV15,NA,TGTGCCACCAGCAGAGATCTAGGGGTACCCTACGAGCAGTACTTC,CATSRDLGVPYEQYF
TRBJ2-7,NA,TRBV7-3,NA,TGTGCCAGCAGCTTAAATCCACAGGGAGGGACTGAGCAGTACTTC,CASSLNPQGGTEQYF
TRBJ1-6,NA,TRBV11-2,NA,TGTGCCAGCAGCTCAGGGGCTTACAATTCACCCCTCCACTTT,CASSSGAYNSPLHF
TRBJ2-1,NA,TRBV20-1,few,TGCAGTGCTAGGTCGGTACCCTACAATGAGCAGTTCTTC,CSARSVPYNEQFF
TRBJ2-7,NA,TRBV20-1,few,TGCAGTGCTAATAAAGTCGGCGAGCAGTACTTC,CSANKVGEQYF
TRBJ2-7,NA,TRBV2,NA,TGTGCCTTCCGGGGCAGGGATAAATACGAGCAGTACTTC,CAFRGRDKYEQYF
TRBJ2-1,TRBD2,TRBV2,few,TGTGCCAGTATAAGGACTAGCGGGGGGACAAATGAGCAGTTCTTC,CASIRTSGGTNEQFF
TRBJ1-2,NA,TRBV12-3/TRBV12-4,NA,TGTGCCAGCAGTGTACAGGCTTACTATGGCTACACCTTC,CASSVQAYYGYTF
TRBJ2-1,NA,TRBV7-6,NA,TGTGCCAGCAGCTTAGTCCCAGGGCATGGTGTGAGGGAGCAGTTCTTC,CASSLVPGHGVREQFF
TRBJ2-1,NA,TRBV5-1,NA,TGCGCCAGCGCCGTCGGAAGGTTGAGCTCCTACAATGAGCAGTTCTTC,CASAVGRLSSYNEQFF
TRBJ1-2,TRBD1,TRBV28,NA,TGTGCCAGCAGTTTATTTCGCGGGACAGCCGGTCGGTACACCTTC,CASSLFRGTAGRYTF
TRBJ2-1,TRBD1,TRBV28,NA,TGTGCCAGCAGTTTTCCCGGGACAGGCGGACTTGAGCAGTTCTTC,CASSFPGTGGLEQFF
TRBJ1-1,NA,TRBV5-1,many,TGCGCCAGCAGCTGGGGGCGGAACACTGAAGCTTTCTTT,CASSWGRNTEAFF
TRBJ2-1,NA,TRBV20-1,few,TGCAGTGCTACCCCGAGACAGGTGTACAATGAGCAGTTCTTC,CSATPRQVYNEQFF
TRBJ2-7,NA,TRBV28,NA,TGTGCCAGCAACCCAGACAGGACCGCCTACGGGCAGTACTTC,CASNPDRTAYGQYF
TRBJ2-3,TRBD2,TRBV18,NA,TGTGCCAGCTCACCGAAGCCGGGACTAGCGGTCGAGTTGACAGATACGCAGTATTTT,CASSPKPGLAVELTDTQYF
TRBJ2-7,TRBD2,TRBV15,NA,TGTGCCACCAGCACGGGACTATCAGGATACACCTACGAGCAGTACTTC,CATSTGLSGYTYEQYF
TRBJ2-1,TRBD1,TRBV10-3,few,TGTGCCATCACCGGACAGGGGTGGAATGAGCAGTTCTTC,CAITGQGWNEQFF
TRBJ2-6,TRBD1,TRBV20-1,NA,TGCAGTGCTAGCCCAGGGACAGGGCTCTCTGGGGCCAACGTCCTGACTTTC,CSASPGTGLSGANVLTF
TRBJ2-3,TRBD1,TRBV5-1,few,TGCGCCAGCAGCTTGCCCCCGGGACAGGGTCCTGGAGGTTTGCAGTATTTT,CASSLPPGQGPGGLQYF
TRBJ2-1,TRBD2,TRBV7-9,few,TGTGCCAGTCGAGGCCGGACTAGCGGAAGAGGCAATGAGCAGTTCTTC,CASRGRTSGRGNEQFF
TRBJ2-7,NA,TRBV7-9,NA,TGTGCCAGCAGCTCAACCCTGGGGGAGCAGTACTTC,CASSSTLGEQYF
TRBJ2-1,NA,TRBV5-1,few,TGCGCCAGCAGCTCAACTAGGGCCAATGAGCAGTTCTTC,CASSSTRANEQFF
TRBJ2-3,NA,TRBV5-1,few,TGCGCCAGCAGCTTGGGACCTCCGAGGGATACGCAGTATTTT,CASSLGPPRDTQYF
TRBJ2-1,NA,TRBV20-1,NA,TGCAGTGCTAGAAAATCGGCCGGATGGTTGGGGACGGAGCAGTTCTTC,CSARKSAGWLGTEQFF
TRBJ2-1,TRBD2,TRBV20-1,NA,TGCAGTGCTATACCACTAGCGGGGATCTACAATGAGCAGTTCTTC,CSAIPLAGIYNEQFF
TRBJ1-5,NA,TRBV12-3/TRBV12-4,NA,TGTGCCAGCAGTTGGCCTGCTAGTAATCAGCCCCAGCATTTT,CASSWPASNQPQHF
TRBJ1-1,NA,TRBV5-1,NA,TGCGCCAGCAGCTTGTTCGGCAGGGGAAGGACGAACACTGAAGCTTTCTTT,CASSLFGRGRTNTEAFF